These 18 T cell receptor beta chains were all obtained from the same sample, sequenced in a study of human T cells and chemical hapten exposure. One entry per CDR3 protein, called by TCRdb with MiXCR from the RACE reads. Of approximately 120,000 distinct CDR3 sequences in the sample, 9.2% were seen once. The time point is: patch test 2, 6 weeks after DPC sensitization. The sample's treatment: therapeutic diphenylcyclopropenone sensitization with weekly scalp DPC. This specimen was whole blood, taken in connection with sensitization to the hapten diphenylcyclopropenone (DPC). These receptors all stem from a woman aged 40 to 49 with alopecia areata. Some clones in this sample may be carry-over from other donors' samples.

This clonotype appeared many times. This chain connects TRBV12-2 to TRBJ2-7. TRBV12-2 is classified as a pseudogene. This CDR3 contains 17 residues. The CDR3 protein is CASRLARVRRVRYEQYF. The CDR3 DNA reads TGTGCAAGTCGCTTAGCGCGGGTTAGAAGGGTACGCTACGAGCAGTACTTC.

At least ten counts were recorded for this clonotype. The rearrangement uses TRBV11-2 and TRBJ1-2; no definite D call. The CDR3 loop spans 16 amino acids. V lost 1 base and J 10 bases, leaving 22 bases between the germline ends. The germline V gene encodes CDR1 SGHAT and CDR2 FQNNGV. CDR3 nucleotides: TGTGCCAGCAGCTTAGCCCTACGGTTGGCAGGTCGTAACTACACCTTC. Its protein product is CASSLALRLAGRNYTF. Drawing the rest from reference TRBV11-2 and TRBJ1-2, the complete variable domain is EAGVAQSPRYKIIEKRQSVAFWCNPISGHATLYWYQQILGQGPKLLIQFQNNGVVDDSQLPKDRFSAERLKGVDSTLKIQPAKLEDSAVYLCASSLALRLAGRNYTFGSGTRLTVV.

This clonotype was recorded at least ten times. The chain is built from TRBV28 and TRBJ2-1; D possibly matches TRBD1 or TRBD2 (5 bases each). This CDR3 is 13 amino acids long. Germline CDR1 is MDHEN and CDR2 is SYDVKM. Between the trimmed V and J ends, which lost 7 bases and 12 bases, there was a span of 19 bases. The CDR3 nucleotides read TGTGCCAGCAACCAACAAGAGGGGATGGGGCAGTTCTTC. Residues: CASNQQEGMGQFF.

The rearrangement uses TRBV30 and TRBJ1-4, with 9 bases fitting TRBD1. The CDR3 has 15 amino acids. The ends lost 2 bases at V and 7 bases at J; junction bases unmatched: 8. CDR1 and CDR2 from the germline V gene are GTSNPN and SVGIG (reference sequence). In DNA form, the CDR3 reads TGTGCCTGGAGTCCGGGACAGGGATGGGGTGAAAAACTGTTTTTT. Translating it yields CAWSPGQGWGEKLFF.

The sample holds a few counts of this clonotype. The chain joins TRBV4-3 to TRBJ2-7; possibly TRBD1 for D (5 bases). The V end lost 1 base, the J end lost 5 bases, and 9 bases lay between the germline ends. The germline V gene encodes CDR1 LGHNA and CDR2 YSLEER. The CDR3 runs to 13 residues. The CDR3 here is CASSQGRENEQYF. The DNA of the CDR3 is TGCGCCAGCAGCCAAGGCAGGGAAAACGAGCAGTACTTC.

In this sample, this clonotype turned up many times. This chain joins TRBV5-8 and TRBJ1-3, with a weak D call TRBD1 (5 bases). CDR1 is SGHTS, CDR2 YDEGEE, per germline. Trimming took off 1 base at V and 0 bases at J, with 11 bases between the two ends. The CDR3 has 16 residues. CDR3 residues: CASSLIRDGSGNTIYF. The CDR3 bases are TGTGCCAGCAGCTTGATCCGGGACGGCTCTGGAAACACCATATATTTT.

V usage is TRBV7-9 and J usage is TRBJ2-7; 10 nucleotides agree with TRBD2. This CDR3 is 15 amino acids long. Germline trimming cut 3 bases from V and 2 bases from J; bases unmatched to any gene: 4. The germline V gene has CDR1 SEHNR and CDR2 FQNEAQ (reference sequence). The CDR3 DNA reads TGTGCCAGCAGCTTCCTAGCGGGGGATACCTACGAGCAGTACTTC. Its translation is CASSFLAGDTYEQYF.

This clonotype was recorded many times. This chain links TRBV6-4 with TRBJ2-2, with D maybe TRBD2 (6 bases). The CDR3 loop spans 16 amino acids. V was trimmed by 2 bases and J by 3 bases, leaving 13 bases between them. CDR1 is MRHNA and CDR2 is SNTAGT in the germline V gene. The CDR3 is CASSDEGLKYTGELFF. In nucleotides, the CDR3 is TGTGCCAGCAGTGACGAGGGACTTAAGTACACCGGGGAGCTGTTTTTT.

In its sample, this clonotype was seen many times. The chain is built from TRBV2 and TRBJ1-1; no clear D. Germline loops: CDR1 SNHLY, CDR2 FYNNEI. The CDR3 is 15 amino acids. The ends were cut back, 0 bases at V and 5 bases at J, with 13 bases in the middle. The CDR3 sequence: CASSEAGSYGTEAFF. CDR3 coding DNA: TGTGCCAGCAGTGAAGCAGGTTCCTATGGGACTGAAGCTTTCTTT.

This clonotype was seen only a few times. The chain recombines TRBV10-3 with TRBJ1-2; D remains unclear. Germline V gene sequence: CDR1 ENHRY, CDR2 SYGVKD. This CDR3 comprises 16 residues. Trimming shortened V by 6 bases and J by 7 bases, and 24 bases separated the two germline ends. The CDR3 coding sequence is TGTGCCATCAGCTTACACGGCGGGCCCTCTTCTTCTGGCTACACCTTC. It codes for CAISLHGGPSSSGYTF.

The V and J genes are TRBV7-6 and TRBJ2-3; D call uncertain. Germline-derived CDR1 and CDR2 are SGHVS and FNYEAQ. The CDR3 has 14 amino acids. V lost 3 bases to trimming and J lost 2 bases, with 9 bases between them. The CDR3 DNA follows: TGTGCCAGCAGCTTTGGACCTACCACAGATACGCAGTATTTT. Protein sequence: CASSFGPTTDTQYF.

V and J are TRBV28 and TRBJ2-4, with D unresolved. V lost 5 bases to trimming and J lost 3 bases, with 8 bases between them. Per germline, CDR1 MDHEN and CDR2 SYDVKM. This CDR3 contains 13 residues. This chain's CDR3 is CASSPIDKNIQYF. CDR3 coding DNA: TGTGCCAGCAGTCCAATTGACAAAAACATTCAGTACTTC. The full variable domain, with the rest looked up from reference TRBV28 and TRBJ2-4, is DVKVTQSSRYLVKRTGEKVFLECVQDMDHENMFWYRQDPGLGLRLIYFSYDVKMKEKGDIPEGYSVSREKKERFSLILESASTNQTSMYLCASSPIDKNIQYFGAGTRLSVL.

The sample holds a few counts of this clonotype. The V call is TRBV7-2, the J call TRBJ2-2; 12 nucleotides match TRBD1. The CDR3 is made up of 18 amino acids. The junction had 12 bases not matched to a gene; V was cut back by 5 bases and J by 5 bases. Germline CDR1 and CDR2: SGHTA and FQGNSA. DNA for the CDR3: TGTGCCAGCAGCCCAGGGACAGGGGGCACCTTTCTAACCGGGGAGCTGTTTTTT. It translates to CASSPGTGGTFLTGELFF.

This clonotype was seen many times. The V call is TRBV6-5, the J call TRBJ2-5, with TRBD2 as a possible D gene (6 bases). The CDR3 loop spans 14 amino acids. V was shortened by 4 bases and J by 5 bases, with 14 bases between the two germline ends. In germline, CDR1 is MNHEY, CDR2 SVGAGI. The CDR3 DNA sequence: TGTGCCAGCAGTTCCCTGGGGGGTCCCGAGACCCAGTACTTC. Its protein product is CASSSLGGPETQYF.

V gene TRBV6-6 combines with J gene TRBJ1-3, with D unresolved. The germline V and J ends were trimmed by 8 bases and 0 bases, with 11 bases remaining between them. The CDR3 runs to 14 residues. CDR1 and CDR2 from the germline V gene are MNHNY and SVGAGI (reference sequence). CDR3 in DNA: TGTGCCAGCCACGGACCGATCTCTGGAAACACCATATATTTT. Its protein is CASHGPISGNTIYF.

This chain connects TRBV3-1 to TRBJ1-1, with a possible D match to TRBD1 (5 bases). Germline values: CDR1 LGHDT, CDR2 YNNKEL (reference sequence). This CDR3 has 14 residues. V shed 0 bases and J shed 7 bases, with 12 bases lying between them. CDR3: CASSQDGGGNEAFF. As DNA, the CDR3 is TGTGCCAGCAGCCAAGATGGCGGGGGGAATGAAGCTTTCTTT.

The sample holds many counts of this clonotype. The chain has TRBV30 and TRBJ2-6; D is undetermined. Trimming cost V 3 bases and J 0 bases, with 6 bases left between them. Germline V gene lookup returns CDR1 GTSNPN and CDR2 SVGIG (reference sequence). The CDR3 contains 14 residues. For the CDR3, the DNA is TGTGCCTGGAGGATATTCTCTGGGGCCAACGTCCTGACTTTC. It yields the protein CAWRIFSGANVLTF.

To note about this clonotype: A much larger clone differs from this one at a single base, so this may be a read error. CDR3: CTSGATGGEETQYF. The CDR3 bases are TGTACCAGCGGGGCCACAGGGGGAGAGGAGACCCAGTACTTC. V and J are TRBV12-3 or TRBV12-4 and TRBJ2-5; the D gene is possibly TRBD1 (8 bases). This CDR3 comprises 14 residues.